The 10 T cell receptor beta chains below were found in one sample sequenced in a study of CD8+ T cells in alopecia areata. Once RNA had been extracted, it was reverse transcribed into cDNA to act as the sequencing template. Profiling relied on immunoSEQ multiplex PCR, and the TCRdb table lists in-frame clones only, not all of them. The repertoire consists of under 130,000 clones, with 55% occurring once and the leading ten covering 8.5% to 10%. Input material: CD4+ T cells sorted from blood. Every receptor here comes from a human donor in good health.

Ten or more counts support this clone. The chain uses TRBV28 and TRBJ2-7; 10 nucleotides agree with TRBD1. Germline V gene lookup returns CDR1 MDHEN and CDR2 SYDVKM. The CDR3 extends over 15 amino acids. Germline trimming cut 5 bases from V and 5 bases from J; bases unmatched to any gene: 9. The CDR3 bases are TGTGCCAGCAGTCCACCGGGACAGGGGTACCACGAGCAGTACTTC. Protein: CASSPPGQGYHEQYF.

The chain recombines TRBV7-2 with TRBJ2-1; perhaps TRBD2 as D (6 bases). Trimming removed 5 bases at V and 5 bases at J, with 19 bases between. CDR3 length equals 16 residues. Germline CDR1 is SGHTA and CDR2 is FQGNSA. The CDR3 here is CASSQQIVAANNEQFF. The CDR3 DNA reads as TGTGCCAGCAGCCAGCAAATTGTAGCGGCGAACAATGAGCAGTTCTTC.

This clone turned up a few times. The chain couples TRBV7-9 to TRBJ1-6; TRBD1 matches at 7 bases. Germline assignment: CDR1 SEHNR and CDR2 FQNEAQ (reference sequence). The CDR3 extends over 16 amino acids. J was trimmed by 6 bases and V by 1 base; bases with no gene match: 6. For the CDR3, the DNA is TGTGCCAGCAGCTTAGTCGGGACAGTACCTAATTCACCCCTCCACTTT. Amino acids: CASSLVGTVPNSPLHF.

CDR3 residues: CAWSLGAVNTF. The CDR3 nucleotides read TGTGCCTGGAGTCTTGGGGCGGTAAATACCTTC. The chain joins TRBV30 to TRBJ1-2; D is perhaps TRBD1 (5 bases). Germline CDR1 reads GTSNPN; CDR2 reads SVGIG (reference sequence). The CDR3 is 11 residues long. The ends were cut back, 2 bases at V and 14 bases at J, with 15 bases in the middle.

Here the CDR3 reads CAWGRTGAGYEQYF. Written as DNA, the CDR3 is TGTGCCTGGGGGAGGACAGGGGCCGGCTACGAGCAGTACTTC. The chain has TRBV30 and TRBJ2-7; 9 nucleotides align to TRBD1. Germline CDR1 and CDR2: GTSNPN and SVGIG (reference sequence). This CDR3 is 14 amino acids long. V dropped 5 bases and J dropped 3; count of bases not matched to a gene: 8.

There are a few counts of this clone. Other DNA sequences in this sample translate to the same CDR3. The rearrangement links TRBV14 to TRBJ1-2; no reliable D call. The CDR3 sequence is 13 residues long. V shed 0 bases and J shed 3 bases, with 5 bases lying between them. Germline values: CDR1 SGHDN, CDR2 FVKESK. The CDR3 spells CASSQDQYYGYTF. CDR3 nucleotides: TGTGCCAGCAGCCAAGATCAGTACTATGGCTACACCTTC.

The V call is TRBV6-5, the J call TRBJ2-1; TRBD1 or TRBD2 may be the D gene (5 bases each). The CDR3 runs 13 residues. V lost 8 bases and J 2 bases, leaving 10 bases between the germline ends. Germline V gene data show CDR1 as MNHEY and CDR2 as SVGAGI. The CDR3 DNA is TGTGCCAGCGTGGGGACGGCCTACAATGAGCAGTTCTTC. Residues: CASVGTAYNEQFF.

The chain employs TRBV5-6 and TRBJ2-2, with TRBD1 as a possible D gene (5 bases). The CDR3 loop spans 14 amino acids. Germline V gene sequence: CDR1 SGHDT, CDR2 YYEEEE. Trimming shortened V by 1 base and J by 9 bases, and 13 bases separated the two germline ends. DNA of the CDR3: TGTGCCAGCAGCTTGAGGGGCAGGAGCTGGGAGCTGTTTTTT. Its protein product is CASSLRGRSWELFF.

CDR3 DNA: TGCGCCAGCAGCTTGGGACAGGCCCGGGAGACCCAGTACTTC. Protein product: CASSLGQARETQYF. The chain uses TRBV5-1 and TRBJ2-5; possibly TRBD1 for D (6 bases). This CDR3 contains 14 residues. Germline V gene data show CDR1 as SGHRS and CDR2 as YFSETQ. Trimming shortened V by 0 bases and J by 5 bases, and 11 bases separated the two germline ends.

J is TRBJ2-1 and V is TRBV7-2; possibly TRBD1 for D (6 bases). With 5 bases removed from V and 6 bases from J, the gap between germline ends came to 17 bases. The CDR3 totals 15 residues. Germline-derived CDR1 and CDR2 are SGHTA and FQGNSA. CDR3 sequence reads: CASSLSRVGGNEQFF. CDR3 coding DNA: TGTGCCAGCAGCCTCTCGCGGGTAGGGGGCAATGAGCAGTTCTTC.